Reported below is one T cell receptor (beta chain). Its antigen is as yet unknown. A much larger clone sits a single nucleotide away, making a read error possible. Bulk TCR libraries were made with methods that had been previously described and with listed TCR primers. One entry per CDR3 protein, called by TCRdb with MiXCR from the PCR reads. Among 300,000 to 350,000 distinct CDR3 sequences listed, around a fifth were seen once. Naive CD8 T cells were sorted as CD8+CD4-CCR7+CD45RA+. The data belong to a study of molecular identifiers for immune sequencing clone quantification. General study findings and limits: Whereas clones above 20 RNA copies held under 1% of naive-cell molecules, they held over 99% of effector molecules. The sizes of highly expanded clones could be underestimated when identical TCR molecules share a barcode.

V was shortened by 7 bases and J by 3 bases, with 18 bases between the two germline ends. The germline CDR1 and CDR2 sequences are MNHEY and SVGEGT. The CDR3 spans 15 residues. The sequence was obtained from a human donor in good health. Some libraries in this study had Jurkat cell RNA spiked in. The chain joins TRBV6-2 or TRBV6-3 to TRBJ1-1, with unresolved D. The source material was naive CD8+ T cells from blood, with Jurkat cell RNA spiked in. This sample's subset: FACS-sorted CD8+CD4-CCR7+CD45RA+ naive T cells. The CDR3 DNA reads TGTGCCAGCAAGGAGGCCATGGTCGAGGACACTGAAGCTTTCTTT. This gives the protein CASKEAMVEDTEAFF.